A selection of T cell receptor beta chains follows, all from one sample in a study of identical twins. MiXCR, run by TCRdb on the 5' RACE reads, gives a single entry per CDR3 protein. The table has about 810,000 distinct CDR3 sequences, more than 9% seen once. These sequences were also reported in another study, on yellow fever vaccine responses in identical twins.

Sample: PBMCs. These receptors were obtained from a woman between 18 and 29 years old in good health. The CDR3 runs from the conserved cysteine through the conserved F or W. Fields, in order: clone size, D gene, V gene, J gene, CDR3 DNA, CDR3 protein. The D gene is left open where the match is weak. Where a row states a size, it is once, few, many or the class of an expanded clone; other rows omit it.

few,TRBD2,TRBV9,TRBJ2-1,TGTGCCAGCAGCGCCTGGGGACTAGCGGGAGGGTCAAATGAGCAGTTCTTC,CASSAWGLAGGSNEQFF
few,.,TRBV7-8,TRBJ2-3,TGTGCCAGCAGCTTTAGGAGTGGGGGAGCAGGAGATACGCAGTATTTT,CASSFRSGGAGDTQYF
few,.,TRBV12-3/TRBV12-4,TRBJ2-4,TGTGCCAGCAGTTTACTACCCCCCGACGCCAAAAACATTCAGTACTTC,CASSLLPPDAKNIQYF
.,TRBD2,TRBV24-1,TRBJ2-3,TGTGCCACCTCTCGTACCGCGGGGGGGCCAGATACGCAGTATTTT,CATSRTAGGPDTQYF
few,TRBD1,TRBV5-1,TRBJ2-7,TGCGCCAGCAGCCCGGCGCGACAGGGTAGCTACGAGCAGTACTTC,CASSPARQGSYEQYF
.,.,TRBV6-4,TRBJ2-2,TGTGCCAGCAGTGACATAGACACCGGGGAGCTGTTTTTT,CASSDIDTGELFF
.,TRBD1,TRBV3-1,TRBJ2-1,TGTGCCAGCAGCCAAGATCGACAGGGGGCGTTTAAGCAGTTCTTC,CASSQDRQGAFKQFF
.,TRBD1,TRBV7-9,TRBJ1-4,TGTGCCAGCAGCTTAGCGGTCTTGCAGGGGGGGAATGAAAAACTGTTTTTT,CASSLAVLQGGNEKLFF
.,.,TRBV2,TRBJ2-6,TGTGCCAGCAGTGAAGCGGGGGTCTCTGGGGCCAACGTCCTGACTTTC,CASSEAGVSGANVLTF
.,.,TRBV7-3,TRBJ2-6,TGTGCCAGCAGCTTAAGGGAGAAAACCTATATTAGACGAATCTCTGGGGCCAACGTCCTGACTTTC,CASSLREKTYIRRISGANVLTF
few,TRBD2,TRBV6-1,TRBJ2-1,TGTGCCAGCACCATGAGCGGGACCTCCTACAATGAGCAGTTCTTC,CASTMSGTSYNEQFF
few,.,TRBV20-1,TRBJ2-3,TGCAGTGCGGGGCGTAAGCTAGGAGATACGCAGTATTTT,CSAGRKLGDTQYF
few,TRBD2,TRBV6-1,TRBJ2-1,TGTGCCAGCAGTCGTAGCGGGTCAGGAGACAATGAGCAGTTCTTC,CASSRSGSGDNEQFF
many,.,TRBV14,TRBJ2-1,TGTGCCAGCAGCCAAGAGCGGCGGGACAATGAGCAGTTCTTC,CASSQERRDNEQFF
.,.,TRBV20-1,TRBJ2-1,TGCAGTGCTAGAGATTCAGAACGGGGGCTCTCCTACAATGAGCAGTTCTTC,CSARDSERGLSYNEQFF
.,.,TRBV28,TRBJ2-3,TGTGCCAGCAGCCTAACAGGCCCCCGGGGCACAGATACGCAGTATTTT,CASSLTGPRGTDTQYF
.,TRBD2,TRBV20-1,TRBJ2-1,TGCAGTGCTAGACTCGGGGGGGCCTATGAGCAGTTCTTC,CSARLGGAYEQFF
few,.,TRBV29-1,TRBJ1-2,TGCAGCGTTGATCAGGACAGCCATTATGGCTACACCTTC,CSVDQDSHYGYTF
few,.,TRBV5-1,TRBJ2-7,TGCGCCAGCAGCTGGACAGCTGCCTACGAGCAGTACTTC,CASSWTAAYEQYF
few,TRBD1,TRBV28,TRBJ2-3,TGTGCCACAAAGGGGTCACCCGGGACAGGGGGTATGCGCACAGATACGCAGTATTTT,CATKGSPGTGGMRTDTQYF
many,TRBD1,TRBV6-1,TRBJ2-2,TGTGCCAGCAGCAACACAGGGGCCGGGGAGCTGTTTTTT,CASSNTGAGELFF
few,.,TRBV19,TRBJ2-3,TGTGCCAGTACCACGATCTGGACAAAGGATAGCACAGATACGCAGTATTTT,CASTTIWTKDSTDTQYF
few,TRBD1,TRBV10-3,TRBJ2-3,TGTGCCATCAGTGAGGTGGGACAGCTGGGAGATACGCAGTATTTT,CAISEVGQLGDTQYF
few,.,TRBV2,TRBJ2-2,TGTGCCAGCAGTGGAGTGGGGGCCACCGGGGAGCTGTTTTTT,CASSGVGATGELFF
.,.,TRBV9,TRBJ2-2,TGTGCCAGCAGCGTAGGGCACGGGATCAACACCGGGGAGCTGTTTTTT,CASSVGHGINTGELFF
.,.,TRBV12-3/TRBV12-4,TRBJ1-2,TGTGCCAGCAGTCCATACAGGGAAGAGATCGTTGGCTACACCTTC,CASSPYREEIVGYTF
.,TRBD1,TRBV7-9,TRBJ1-1,TGTGCCAGCAGCTTGTTGGGACAGCAGAACACTGAAGCTTTCTTT,CASSLLGQQNTEAFF
few,.,TRBV4-1,TRBJ2-7,TGCGCCAGCAGCCGACAGGACAGAGACTACGAGCAGTACTTC,CASSRQDRDYEQYF
many,TRBD2,TRBV10-3,TRBJ2-1,TGTGCCACGGGGGGGAGTCGCGTTCAAAGTCCCAATGAGCAGTTCTTC,CATGGSRVQSPNEQFF
few,.,TRBV7-9,TRBJ2-4,TGTGTCACATCAATGTTGCGGGCCAAAAACATTCAGTACTTC,CVTSMLRAKNIQYF
many,.,TRBV6-1,TRBJ2-3,TGTGCCAGCAGTCTTACAGGGCTCACAGATACGCAGTATTTT,CASSLTGLTDTQYF
few,.,TRBV5-5,TRBJ1-1,TGTGCCAGCAGCTGGGACGGGACAAACACTGAAGCTTTCTTT,CASSWDGTNTEAFF
.,TRBD2,TRBV6-1,TRBJ2-1,TGTGCCAGCATTCATGGGACTAGCGGGAGGGATGAGCAGTTCTTC,CASIHGTSGRDEQFF
many,.,TRBV5-1,TRBJ2-3,TGCGCCAGCAGCTTGGCACAGAATACAGATACGCAGTATTTT,CASSLAQNTDTQYF
few,TRBD2,TRBV24-1,TRBJ2-2,TGTGCCACCAGTGACCCGGAGCGGGAGATAGGCACCGGGGAGCTGTTTTTT,CATSDPEREIGTGELFF